A selection of T cell receptor beta chains follows, all from one sample in a study of blood T cell repertoires in COVID-19. Generated by immunoSEQ multiplex PCR, the TCRdb table keeps only in-frame clones and is missing some. The sample holds 200,000 to 250,000 clones, 82% seen once. The sequencing input was PBMCs or T cells enriched from blood (not recorded which). These receptors all come from a woman aged 55-69 years who had recovered from COVID-19. The CDR3 runs from the conserved cysteine through the conserved F or W. D genes are given only for firm matches. Size values are once, few and many counts, or a class for expanded clones, and some rows have none.

>.|.|TRBJ1-3|TRBV6-5
CATLPRGGSGNTIYF
TGTGCCACACTCCCAAGGGGGGGCTCTGGAAACACCATATATTTT
>few|.|TRBJ2-2|TRBV15
CATSRVIWDTTNTGELFF
TGTGCCACCAGCAGAGTAATCTGGGACACGACGAACACCGGGGAGCTGTTTTTT
>.|.|TRBJ1-6|TRBV27
CASSLSSGGNSPLHF
TGTGCCAGCAGTTTATCGAGCGGGGGTAATTCACCCCTCCACTTT
>.|.|TRBJ2-3|TRBV29-1
CSVRGGGTDTQYF
TGCAGCGTGAGGGGCGGGGGCACAGATACGCAGTATTTT
>.|TRBD2|TRBJ2-3|TRBV10-3
CAISEQGTSGGLDTQYF
TGTGCCATCAGTGAGCAAGGGACTAGCGGGGGATTAGATACGCAGTATTTT
>.|TRBD1|TRBJ1-4|TRBV9
CASSERQGANEKLFF
TGTGCCAGCAGCGAGAGACAGGGGGCTAATGAAAAACTGTTTTTT
>.|.|TRBJ1-1|TRBV5-1
CASSLGTYNTEAFF
TGCGCCAGCAGCTTGGGAACCTATAACACTGAAGCTTTCTTT
>once|TRBD2|TRBJ2-3|TRBV28
CASSKAGGGSDTQYF
TGTGCCAGCAGCAAAGCGGGAGGTGGCTCAGATACGCAGTATTTT
>.|TRBD2|TRBJ2-1|TRBV4-1
CASSQDPSGLAVYNEQFF
TGCGCCAGCAGCCAAGACCCGTCCGGACTAGCGGTCTACAATGAGCAGTTCTTC
>.|.|TRBJ1-1|TRBV6-5
CASSSQGTEAFF
TGTGCCAGCAGTTCCCAGGGTACTGAAGCTTTCTTT
>.|.|TRBJ1-2|TRBV5-4
CASVADFRIPGGYTF
TGTGCCAGCGTTGCCGACTTCCGGATTCCGGGAGGCTACACCTTC